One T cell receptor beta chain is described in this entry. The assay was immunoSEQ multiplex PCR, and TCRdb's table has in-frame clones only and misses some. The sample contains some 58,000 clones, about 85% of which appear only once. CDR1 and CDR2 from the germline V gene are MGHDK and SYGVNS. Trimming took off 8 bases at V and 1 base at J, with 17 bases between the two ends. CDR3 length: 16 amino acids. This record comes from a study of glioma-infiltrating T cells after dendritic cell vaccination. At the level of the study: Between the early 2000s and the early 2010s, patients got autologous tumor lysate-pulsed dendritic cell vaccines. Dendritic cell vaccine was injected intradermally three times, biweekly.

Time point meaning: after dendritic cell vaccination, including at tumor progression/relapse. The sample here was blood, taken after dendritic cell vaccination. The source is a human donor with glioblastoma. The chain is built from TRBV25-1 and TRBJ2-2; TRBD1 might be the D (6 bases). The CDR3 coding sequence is TGTGCCAGCCACCGCCCAGGGGCGAAGAACACCGGGGAGCTGTTTTTT. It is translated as CASHRPGAKNTGELFF.